The 26 T cell receptor beta chains listed next were all sequenced from one sample in a study of vaccination effects on CD4 cells after COVID-19. Ahead of sequencing, the ViraFEST assay grew antigen-specific CD4+ T cells using viral peptide pools. Subsequent to ten to eleven days of culture, CD4+ T cells were isolated. Each vaccine recipient was nucleocapsid antibody negative and had no prior SARS-CoV-2 infection. Clones were sequenced by immunoSEQ multiplex PCR, and TCRdb holds only the in-frame ones, with some missing. Among about 65,000 clones, around 76% were seen once, and the ten largest hold roughly 2.8%. The antigens these receptors bind are not known. The sample here was CD4+ T cells from PBMCs cultured with HCoV-NL63 spike peptides, taken before COVID-19 vaccination. The receptors shown here come from a human donor who received a COVID-19 vaccine.

V and J are TRBV15 and TRBJ1-4; no clear D. The germline V gene has CDR1 LNHNV and CDR2 YYDKDF (reference sequence). V gave up 6 bases and J gave up 3 bases, with 14 bases separating them. The CDR3 has 15 residues. The CDR3 coding sequence is TGTGCCACCAGTCCTTCTCCTATCTCTAATGAAAAACTGTTTTTT. The encoded protein is CATSPSPISNEKLFF.

The V gene is TRBV10-3, the J gene TRBJ2-5; D call uncertain. The CDR3 totals 16 residues. V was pared by 2 bases and J by 7 bases, with 20 bases between. Germline-derived CDR1 and CDR2 are ENHRY and SYGVKD. The CDR3 spells CAISEEGALPGVTQYF. Here the CDR3 DNA reads TGTGCCATCAGTGAGGAAGGTGCCTTGCCTGGGGTGACCCAGTACTTC.

This clone was counted once. DNA of the CDR3: TGTGCCAGCAGCCCCGGGGCCCTCTTGCGGGAGCAGTTCTTC. This gives the protein CASSPGALLREQFF. The chain couples TRBV3-1 (or the pseudogene TRBV3-2) to TRBJ2-1; perhaps D is TRBD1 or TRBD2 (5 bases each). The germline V gene encodes CDR1 LGHDT and CDR2 YNNKEL (reference sequence). The V end was cut by 4 bases, the J end by 10 bases, with 17 bases between. This CDR3 has 14 residues.

The genes are TRBV5-1 and TRBJ2-7; D perhaps matches TRBD2 (7 bases). This CDR3 contains 14 residues. Germline V gene lookup returns CDR1 SGHRS and CDR2 YFSETQ. Trimming cost V 0 bases and J 6 bases, with 13 bases left between them. In nucleotides, the CDR3 is TGCGCCAGCAGCTTGGAGGGGGGGCCGGGCGAGCAGTACGTC. Translation: CASSLEGGPGEQYV.

The J gene is TRBJ2-5, the V gene TRBV6-4; D may be TRBD2 (6 bases). There are 16 residues in the CDR3. Trimming left V 4 bases short and J 7 bases short, with 22 bases between. Looked up from germline, CDR1 is MRHNA and CDR2 is SNTAGT. CDR3 sequence reads: CASSVQAGTGLVTQYF. The CDR3 DNA is TGTGCCAGCAGTGTTCAGGCAGGAACGGGACTGGTGACCCAGTACTTC.

The chain has TRBV19 and TRBJ2-5; D is possibly TRBD1 (6 bases). Trimming took off 4 bases at V and 5 bases at J, with 11 bases between the two ends. The CDR3 sequence is 13 residues long. Germline V gives CDR1 LNHDA, CDR2 SQIVND (reference sequence). Here the CDR3 DNA reads TGTGCCAGTAGTAACCAGGGGACGGAGACCCAGTACTTC. It specifies CASSNQGTETQYF.

The chain is built from TRBV15 and TRBJ1-2; possibly TRBD1 for D (5 bases). V was trimmed by 1 base and J by 8 bases, leaving 11 bases between them. The CDR3 is 13 residues long. Per the germline V gene, CDR1 is LNHNV and CDR2 is YYDKDF (reference sequence). CDR3 sequence (DNA): TGTGCCACCAGCAGAGGCAGGGCTGACGGCTACACCTTC. Translation: CATSRGRADGYTF.

This clone was observed once. This chain links TRBV6-6 with TRBJ2-1, with 8 bases that match TRBD1. This CDR3 contains 14 residues. Trimming at V came to 2 bases and at J to 8 bases, leaving 5 bases not matched to a gene. Per germline, CDR1 MNHNY and CDR2 SVGAGI (reference sequence). Written as DNA, the CDR3 is TGTGCCAGCAGTTACGGACAGGGCGAGGATGAGCAGTTCTTC. Amino acids: CASSYGQGEDEQFF.

The rearrangement uses TRBV5-1 and TRBJ1-1, with no clear D. This CDR3 has 16 amino acids. With 4 bases removed from V and 4 bases from J, the gap between germline ends came to 20 bases. Germline CDR1 SGHRS, CDR2 YFSETQ. The CDR3 protein is CASSTLGGGPGTEAFF. The CDR3 DNA reads as TGCGCCAGCAGCACCCTCGGCGGCGGCCCGGGCACTGAAGCTTTCTTT.

The gene calls are TRBV24-1 and TRBJ1-6; 7 nucleotides match TRBD1. CDR3 length: 17 amino acids. With 2 bases clipped from V and 6 bases from J, the junction kept 9 bases outside the gene matches. CDR1 is KGHDR, CDR2 SFDVKD, per germline. The CDR3 DNA reads TGTGCCACCAGTGATTCGCGCCAGGGGGAAGGTAATTCACCCCTCCACTTT. Its translation: CATSDSRQGEGNSPLHF.

The chain joins TRBV30 to TRBJ1-5, with D uncertain. With 2 bases removed from V and 0 bases from J, the gap between germline ends came to 11 bases. Germline V lookup: CDR1 GTSNPN, CDR2 SVGIG (reference sequence). There are 15 residues in the CDR3. The CDR3 DNA reads as TGTGCCTGGAGTCCCCAGGCCTTTAGCAATCAGCCCCAGCATTTT. It yields the protein CAWSPQAFSNQPQHF. Supplemented by reference TRBV30 and TRBJ1-5, the full variable domain reads SQTIHQWPATLVQPVGSPLSLECTVEGTSNPNLYWYRQAAGRGLQLLFYSVGIGQISSEVPQNLSASRPQDRQFILSSKKLLLSDSGFYLCAWSPQAFSNQPQHFGDGTRLSIL.

This sequence joins TRBV20-1 and TRBJ2-7; D not resolved. Germline loops: CDR1 DFQATT, CDR2 SNEGSKA (reference sequence). V was pared by 2 bases and J by 3 bases, with 5 bases between. There are 11 residues in the CDR3. The CDR3 nucleotides are TGCAGTGCTAGACGGAGCTACGAGCAGTACGTC. Amino acid sequence: CSARRSYEQYV.

This clone appeared a few times. V gene TRBV5-1 combines with J gene TRBJ1-6; a weak D match, TRBD1 (5 bases). V was shortened by 0 bases and J by 9 bases, with 10 bases between the two germline ends. There are 14 residues in the CDR3. Germline CDR1 is SGHRS and CDR2 is YFSETQ. In DNA, the CDR3 is TGCGCCAGCAGCTTGGGCAGGGCTAGTTCACCCCTCCACTTT. Translation gives CASSLGRASSPLHF.

Here the CDR3 reads CAWDRGTTEAFF. CDR3 sequence (DNA): TGTGCCTGGGACAGGGGTACCACTGAAGCTTTCTTT. This chain connects TRBV30 to TRBJ1-1, with TRBD1 identical over 8 bases. Germline CDR1 is GTSNPN and CDR2 is SVGIG (reference sequence). The CDR3 extends over 12 amino acids. V was pared by 5 bases and J by 4 bases, with 3 bases of the junction left unmatched.

The chain employs TRBV2 and TRBJ1-5; D unclear. Trimming took off 4 bases at V and 0 bases at J, with 1 base between the two ends. CDR1 is SNHLY and CDR2 is FYNNEI in the germline V gene. The CDR3 length is 12 residues. For the CDR3, the DNA is TGTGCCAGCAGTGCTAGCAATCAGCCCCAGCATTTT. It encodes CASSASNQPQHF.

The gene calls are TRBV6-5 and TRBJ2-7; D might be TRBD1 (5 bases). The CDR3 length is 15 residues. CDR1 is MNHEY and CDR2 is SVGAGI in the germline V gene. Trimming stripped 7 bases from V and 2 bases from J, with 18 bases between. This CDR3 reads CASTTQAPVPYEQYV. The CDR3 bases are TGTGCCAGCACCACACAGGCGCCAGTGCCCTACGAGCAGTACGTC.

This clone came up a few times. V and J are TRBV10-1 and TRBJ2-3; 7 nucleotides line up with TRBD2. This CDR3 spans 13 amino acids. V gave up 5 bases and J gave up 6 bases; unmatched junction bases: 5. The germline CDR1 and CDR2 sequences are WNHNN and SYGVQD (reference sequence). CDR3 sequence: CASSPMGGDTQYF. The CDR3, as DNA: TGCGCCAGCAGTCCGATGGGGGGGGATACGCAGTATTTT.

J is TRBJ1-2 and V is TRBV9, with D maybe TRBD1 (5 bases). V gave up 0 bases and J gave up 8 bases, with 11 bases separating them. This CDR3 has 13 residues. Germline V gene lookup returns CDR1 SGDLS and CDR2 YYNGEE. The CDR3 region has the DNA TGTGCCAGCAGCGTAGGGGCAGGGTTCGGCTACACCTTC. Encoded protein: CASSVGAGFGYTF.

This clone was recorded a few times. Different DNA sequences within this sample yield the same CDR3. The chain employs TRBV5-1 and TRBJ2-1; D gene unclear. CDR3 length: 13 residues. Deletions cut 2 bases from V and 5 bases from J, with 8 bases between. From germline, CDR1 is SGHRS and CDR2 YFSETQ. The CDR3 bases are TGCGCCAGCAGCTTAGGGCCGAACAATGAGCAGTTCTTC. Its translation: CASSLGPNNEQFF.

This clone showed up just a few times. The chain employs TRBV19 and TRBJ2-2, with D possibly matching TRBD1 (6 bases). CDR1 LNHDA and CDR2 SQIVND come from the germline V gene (reference sequence). This CDR3 is 12 amino acids long. Trimming shortened V by 5 bases and J by 12 bases, and 13 bases separated the two germline ends. CDR3 sequence: CASSAAGEKLFF. The CDR3 DNA is TGTGCCAGTAGTGCGGCAGGGGAGAAGCTGTTTTTT.

The rearrangement joins TRBV4-2 to TRBJ2-3; 12 nucleotides line up with TRBD2. The CDR3 has 15 amino acids. Germline loops: CDR1 LGHNA, CDR2 YNFKEQ. Trimming at V came to 4 bases and at J to 5 bases, leaving 4 bases not matched to a gene. The CDR3 nucleotides are TGTGCCAGCAGCCCGACTAGCGGGGGTAGAGATACGCAGTATTTT. This codes for CASSPTSGGRDTQYF.

The chain uses TRBV18 and TRBJ2-3; D is unclear. The CDR3 runs to 13 residues. Per the germline V gene, CDR1 is KGHSH and CDR2 is LQKENI. V lost 3 bases, J lost 0 bases, and 4 bases lay in between. The CDR3, as DNA: TGTGCCAGCTCACCGACTAGCACAGATACGCAGTATTTT. Protein product: CASSPTSTDTQYF.

The chain uses TRBV30 and TRBJ1-2; D not resolved. Deletions cut 0 bases from V and 0 bases from J, with 14 bases between. CDR3 length equals 16 residues. CDR1 is GTSNPN and CDR2 is SVGIG in the germline V gene (reference sequence). Here the CDR3 DNA reads TGTGCCTGGAGTGTAAGTCCGATAGAAACTAACTATGGCTACACCTTC. It codes for CAWSVSPIETNYGYTF.

The gene calls are TRBV5-1 and TRBJ2-3; TRBD2 might be the D (7 bases). Per germline, CDR1 SGHRS and CDR2 YFSETQ. The CDR3 is 18 residues long. V lost 4 bases and J 0 bases, leaving 21 bases between the germline ends. CDR3 sequence reads: CASSRGGGAPYSTDTQYF. The CDR3 region has the DNA TGCGCCAGCAGCCGGGGAGGGGGGGCGCCTTATAGCACAGATACGCAGTATTTT.

This rearrangement joins TRBV6-5 to TRBJ1-1; 7 bases map to TRBD1. The CDR3 is made up of 13 amino acids. CDR1 is MNHEY, CDR2 SVGAGI, per germline. V trimming: 2 bases; J trimming: 5 bases; junction bases outside the gene matches: 2. As DNA, the CDR3 is TGTGCCAGCAGTTACGCAGGGGGAACTGAAGCTTTCTTT. Protein: CASSYAGGTEAFF.

The V gene is TRBV2, the J gene TRBJ1-5; the D gene is possibly TRBD1 (5 bases). Germline assignment: CDR1 SNHLY and CDR2 FYNNEI. The CDR3 has 18 amino acids. V gave up 7 bases and J gave up 0 bases, with 22 bases separating them. Here the CDR3 reads CASTLNRESGDSNQPQHF. DNA of the CDR3: TGTGCCAGCACCCTCAATAGGGAATCGGGGGATAGCAATCAGCCCCAGCATTTT.